These 24 T cell receptor beta chains came from one sample sequenced in a study of blood T cell repertoires in COVID-19. Sequencing used immunoSEQ multiplex PCR; TCRdb keeps in-frame clones, though not all of them. There are about 300,000 clones in the sample; 85% occur only once, and around 2.5% lies in the top ten. Material for sequencing was PBMCs or T cells enriched from blood (not recorded which). All receptors derive from a woman between 45 and 60 years old who had recovered from COVID-19.

The J gene is TRBJ1-2, the V gene TRBV7-9; D is undetermined. CDR1 SEHNR and CDR2 FQNEAQ come from the germline V gene (reference sequence). The CDR3 loop spans 15 amino acids. The germline V and J ends were trimmed by 3 bases and 8 bases, with 19 bases remaining between them. This chain's CDR3 is CASSLSGVYSLGYTF. The DNA for the CDR3 is TGTGCCAGCAGCTTGTCCGGGGTCTACTCCCTGGGCTACACCTTC.

The chain links TRBV9 to TRBJ1-4; D gene unclear. The CDR3 consists of 13 residues. The germline V and J ends were trimmed by 0 bases and 8 bases, with 8 bases remaining between them. Germline V CDR1 and CDR2: SGDLS, YYNGEE. The CDR3 spells CASSVAPGEKLFF. In DNA, the CDR3 is TGTGCCAGCAGCGTAGCCCCGGGGGAAAAACTGTTTTTT.

This chain uses TRBV19 with TRBJ1-1; D unresolved. V lost 7 bases and J lost 0, with 12 bases in between. In germline, CDR1 is LNHDA, CDR2 SQIVND (reference sequence). CDR3 length: 14 residues. Here the CDR3 reads CASKLFGVNTEAFF. The DNA for the CDR3 is TGTGCCAGTAAACTATTCGGGGTGAACACTGAAGCTTTCTTT. The variable domain in full, with the rest retrieved from reference TRBV19 and TRBJ1-1, is DGGITQSPKYLFRKEGQNVTLSCEQNLNHDAMYWYRQDPGQGLRLIYYSQIVNDFQKGDIAEGYSVSREKKESFPLTVTSAQKNPTAFYLCASKLFGVNTEAFFGQGTRLTVV.

The chain employs TRBV2 and TRBJ2-2; D remains ambiguous. The CDR3 contains 13 residues. The germline V and J ends were trimmed by 3 bases and 5 bases, with 7 bases remaining between them. The germline V gene has CDR1 SNHLY and CDR2 FYNNEI. The CDR3 here is CASSETRTGELFF. The CDR3 bases are TGTGCCAGCAGTGAGACGAGGACCGGGGAGCTGTTTTTT.

The chain links TRBV19 to TRBJ1-3; 8 bases line up with TRBD1. J gave up 2 bases and V 3 bases, and 6 bases lay outside the gene matches. The CDR3 sequence is 16 residues long. Germline CDR1 LNHDA, CDR2 SQIVND (reference sequence). As DNA, the CDR3 is TGTGCCAGTAGTATTTGGCAGGGGGCGACTGGAAACACCATATATTTT. Amino acids: CASSIWQGATGNTIYF.

This sequence joins TRBV5-4 and TRBJ2-1; D is perhaps TRBD2 (6 bases). With 4 bases removed from V and 8 bases from J, the gap between germline ends came to 19 bases. The germline gives CDR1 SGHNT, CDR2 YYREEE (reference sequence). This CDR3 region has 15 residues. The CDR3 protein is CASSPPGTSIYEQFF. The CDR3 DNA reads TGTGCCAGCAGCCCCCCCGGTACTAGCATCTATGAGCAGTTCTTC.

The genes are TRBV30 and TRBJ2-2; TRBD2 is a possible D gene (6 bases). The CDR3 runs 14 residues. V lost 3 bases and J lost 1, with 9 bases in between. Per the germline V gene, CDR1 is GTSNPN and CDR2 is SVGIG (reference sequence). The CDR3 is CAWRGGGNTGELFF. CDR3 DNA: TGTGCCTGGAGGGGGGGAGGGAACACCGGGGAGCTGTTTTTT.

The chain combines TRBV27 with TRBJ1-5, with a tentative D call TRBD1 (6 bases). CDR1 is MNHEY, CDR2 SMNVEV, per germline (reference sequence). The CDR3 spans 16 residues. The V gene lost 0 bases and the J gene lost 2 bases, with 11 bases spanning the gap. CDR3 sequence: CASSLSGGTGNQPQHF. The CDR3 coding sequence is TGTGCCAGCAGTTTATCAGGGGGTACGGGCAATCAGCCCCAGCATTTT.

This rearrangement joins TRBV7-9 to TRBJ1-6, with 7 bases lining up with TRBD1. Germline trimming cut 8 bases from V and 7 bases from J; bases unmatched to any gene: 8. CDR1 SEHNR and CDR2 FQNEAQ come from the germline V gene (reference sequence). There are 14 residues in the CDR3. For the CDR3, the DNA is TGTGCCAGCGCCTTAGGGGGCCTGAATTCACCCCTCCACTTT. Translated, it gives CASALGGLNSPLHF.

The V gene is TRBV6-1, the J gene TRBJ1-2; D possibly corresponds to TRBD1 (5 bases). V was trimmed by 2 bases and J by 5 bases, leaving 18 bases between them. CDR3 length: 16 amino acids. Looked up from germline, CDR1 is MNHNS and CDR2 is SASEGT. CDR3 DNA: TGTGCCAGCAGTGAAAGCGGGGGGGGAGGCGTGTATGGCTACACCTTC. It is translated as CASSESGGGGVYGYTF.

This sequence joins TRBV29-1 and TRBJ1-2; D perhaps matches TRBD1 (5 bases). CDR3 length: 13 residues. V was pared by 0 bases and J by 7 bases, with 12 bases between. Germline V gene lookup returns CDR1 SQVTM and CDR2 ANQGSEA. The CDR3 loop reads CSVEEWGVGGYTF. As DNA, the CDR3 is TGCAGCGTTGAAGAATGGGGGGTGGGTGGCTACACCTTC.

V usage is TRBV5-1 and J usage is TRBJ1-6; tentative D call: TRBD1 (5 bases). The ends were cut back, 0 bases at V and 12 bases at J, with 13 bases in the middle. The CDR3 has 14 amino acids. Germline V gene sequence: CDR1 SGHRS, CDR2 YFSETQ. In DNA form, the CDR3 reads TGCGCCAGCAGCTTGGGCCAGACAGAAAAACCCCTCCACTTT. Protein product: CASSLGQTEKPLHF.

The chain links TRBV10-2 to TRBJ2-7; 9 positions match TRBD2. Germline V gene lookup returns CDR1 WSHSY and CDR2 SAAADI. The CDR3 length is 15 residues. Trimming removed 2 bases from V and 1 base from J; junction bases left unmatched: 3. CDR3: CASSEERGVSYEQYF. In DNA form, the CDR3 reads TGCGCCAGCAGTGAGGAGCGGGGGGTTTCCTACGAGCAGTACTTC.

This chain links TRBV2 with TRBJ2-1, with TRBD2 matching 8 bases. The CDR3 totals 15 residues. Germline trimming cut 6 bases from V and 0 bases from J; bases unmatched to any gene: 4. From germline, CDR1 is SNHLY and CDR2 FYNNEI. CDR3 nucleotides: TGTGCCAGCAGAACTAGCGGAAGCTCCTACAATGAGCAGTTCTTC. This translates into CASRTSGSSYNEQFF.

The chain links TRBV4-2 to TRBJ1-3; 8 positions agree with TRBD1. CDR1 is LGHNA and CDR2 is YNFKEQ in the germline V gene. The length of the CDR3 is 16 residues. The V segment lost 1 base and the J segment 4 bases; nucleotides outside the gene matches: 6. The CDR3 region is CASSQVQGAGGNTIYF. CDR3 DNA: TGTGCCAGCAGCCAAGTGCAGGGGGCGGGAGGAAACACCATATATTTT.

The rearrangement joins TRBV28 to TRBJ2-7; D call uncertain. The V and J ends lost 5 bases and 2 bases respectively, with 13 bases between them. There are 14 residues in the CDR3. Germline V gives CDR1 MDHEN, CDR2 SYDVKM. CDR3 protein: CASSTTGLPYEQYF. The CDR3 bases are TGTGCCAGCAGTACCACTGGTTTGCCCTACGAGCAGTACTTC.

This clone was recorded once. This chain joins TRBV4-3 and TRBJ1-1; D uncertain. Germline assignment: CDR1 LGHNA and CDR2 YSLEER. This CDR3 is built from 15 residues. The V end lost 0 bases, the J end lost 4 bases, and 12 bases lay between the germline ends. CDR3 nucleotide sequence: TGCGCCAGCAGCCAAGATGCCGGGGTCGTCACTGAAGCTTTCTTT. It yields the protein CASSQDAGVVTEAFF.

The sample holds one count of this clone. The chain combines TRBV19 with TRBJ1-5; TRBD1 matches 9 bases. CDR1 and CDR2 (germline): LNHDA, SQIVND (reference sequence). V shed 3 bases, J shed 5 bases, and the junction held 8 bases outside the gene matches. This CDR3 is built from 16 residues. This CDR3 reads CASSIPPRTGDQPQHF. The DNA for the CDR3 is TGTGCCAGTAGTATCCCCCCCCGGACAGGGGATCAGCCCCAGCATTTT.

V is TRBV28 and J is TRBJ1-4, with TRBD1 matching over 8 bases. J lost 10 bases, V lost 2 bases, and 12 bases had no gene match. The V gene's germline CDR1 is MDHEN and CDR2 SYDVKM. The CDR3 extends over 16 amino acids. The CDR3 sequence: CASSLRGTGIIGKLFF. DNA for the CDR3: TGTGCCAGCAGTTTACGAGGGACAGGTATTATCGGAAAACTGTTTTTT.

The V gene is TRBV3-1 (or the pseudogene TRBV3-2), the J gene TRBJ2-7, with D possibly being TRBD1 (5 bases). The germline V gene encodes CDR1 LGHDT and CDR2 YNNKEL (reference sequence). The V and J ends lost 2 bases and 2 bases respectively, with 13 bases between them. This CDR3 has 15 amino acids. DNA for the CDR3: TGTGCCAGCAGCCAACTAAGAACAGGCCCCTACGAGCAGTACTTC. Residues: CASSQLRTGPYEQYF.

V usage is TRBV9 and J usage is TRBJ2-1, with 10 bases matching TRBD2. The CDR3 runs to 17 residues. Per the germline V gene, CDR1 is SGDLS and CDR2 is YYNGEE. The V and J ends lost 0 bases and 4 bases, in that order; junction bases with no gene match: 7. Here the CDR3 reads CASSVGLAGAIYNEQFF. The CDR3 DNA reads TGTGCCAGCAGCGTAGGCCTAGCGGGGGCCATTTACAATGAGCAGTTCTTC.

The chain combines TRBV5-1 with TRBJ2-5, with D possibly matching TRBD1 (6 bases). The CDR3 totals 13 residues. Germline assignment: CDR1 SGHRS and CDR2 YFSETQ. V lost 4 bases and J 3 bases, leaving 10 bases between the germline ends. CDR3 region: CASSQTGEETQYF. CDR3 nucleotides: TGCGCCAGCAGCCAGACAGGTGAAGAGACCCAGTACTTC.

The chain has TRBV2 and TRBJ2-3; possible D gene TRBD2, 5 bases. CDR1 SNHLY and CDR2 FYNNEI come from the germline V gene. Trimming removed 9 bases from V and 0 bases from J, with 16 bases in between. CDR3 length: 15 amino acids. CDR3 region: CARTRGRTSTDTQYF. For the CDR3, the DNA is TGTGCCAGGACCCGAGGGCGTACTAGCACAGATACGCAGTATTTT.

The J gene is TRBJ1-1, the V gene TRBV28, with 7 positions matching TRBD1. Germline lookup yields CDR1 MDHEN and CDR2 SYDVKM. The CDR3 extends over 14 amino acids. Trimming took 3 bases from V and 5 from J; bases not matched to a gene: 6. The CDR3 sequence: CASSLVSGGTEAFF. In nucleotides, the CDR3 is TGTGCCAGCAGTTTGGTCTCAGGGGGGACTGAAGCTTTCTTT.